This TCR beta chain was recorded in a study of blood T cell repertoires in COVID-19. Study background: Samples came from the United States, Italy and Spain, spanning acute and convalescent COVID-19. Nucleic acid was either cDNA or gDNA, and it came from T cells, B-cell-depleted T cells, or PBMCs.

Authors' methods: Amplification from reference gene primers served as the basis for estimated nucleated cell counts. Only in-frame clones appear in the TCRdb table, and some are missing; sequencing was by immunoSEQ multiplex PCR. The V and J calls and clone size come from that table; D and trimming were worked out from the DNA. The data contain approximately 24,000 clones, roughly 86% of them singletons. In germline, CDR1 is KGHDR, CDR2 SFDVKD. With 0 bases removed from V and 13 bases from J, the gap between germline ends came to 12 bases. This CDR3 region has 13 residues. The TCR comes from a man aged 50 to 59 with active COVID-19. The sample was peripheral blood. The chain is built from TRBV24-1 and TRBJ1-5; unclear D gene. The CDR3 coding sequence is TGTGCCACCAGTGATTTGCCGGGTTCCTATCAGCATTTT. Encoded protein: CATSDLPGSYQHF.